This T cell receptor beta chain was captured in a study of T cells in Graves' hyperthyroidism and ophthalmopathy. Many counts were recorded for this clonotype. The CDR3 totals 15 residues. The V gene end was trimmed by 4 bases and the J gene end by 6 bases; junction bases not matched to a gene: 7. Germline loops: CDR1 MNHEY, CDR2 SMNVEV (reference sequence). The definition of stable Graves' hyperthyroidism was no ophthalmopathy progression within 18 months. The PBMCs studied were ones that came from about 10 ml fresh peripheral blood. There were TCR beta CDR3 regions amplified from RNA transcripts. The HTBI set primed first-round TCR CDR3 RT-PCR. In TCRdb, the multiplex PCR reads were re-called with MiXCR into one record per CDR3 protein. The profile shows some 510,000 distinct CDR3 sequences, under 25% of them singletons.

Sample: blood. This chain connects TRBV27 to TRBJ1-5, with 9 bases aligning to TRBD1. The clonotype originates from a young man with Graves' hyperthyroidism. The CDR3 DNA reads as TGTGCCAGCAGTTATGGGACAGGGTATGGTCAGCCCCAGCATTTT. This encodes CASSYGTGYGQPQHF.